This entry lists 21 T cell receptor beta chains sequenced from one sample in a study of beta chain features in type 1 diabetes. Sequenced material consisted of expressed TCRB transcripts (all of the isolated RNA was reverse transcribed). TCRdb's table, derived via immunoSEQ multiplex PCR, lists solely in-frame clones and lacks some. The sample includes 120,000 to 150,000 clones, less than 10% of them seen just once. Input material: central memory CD4+ T cells from blood. The origin of the receptors is a woman aged 40 to 50 in good health.

This clone turned up a few times. This chain connects TRBV7-7 to TRBJ2-3; 10 bases are shared with TRBD1. This CDR3 is built from 16 residues. From germline, CDR1 is SSHAT and CDR2 FNYEAQ (reference sequence). V gave up 1 base and J gave up 1 base; unmatched junction bases: 2. The CDR3 bases are TGTGCCAGCAGCTTAGGAGGACAGGGGGGCACAGATACGCAGTATTTT. It translates to CASSLGGQGGTDTQYF.

V gene TRBV5-4 combines with J gene TRBJ2-6; a weak D match, TRBD1 (6 bases). This CDR3 comprises 17 residues. Trimming took off 1 base at V and 4 bases at J, with 15 bases between the two ends. Germline V lookup: CDR1 SGHNT, CDR2 YYREEE (reference sequence). The DNA for the CDR3 is TGTGCCAGCAGCTTGAGTTTACAGGGTTCCGGGGCCAACGTCCTGACTTTC. This codes for CASSLSLQGSGANVLTF.

This clone was observed many times. This chain links TRBV6-6 with TRBJ1-6; D is ambiguous. The CDR3 has 14 amino acids. CDR1 and CDR2 from the germline V gene are MNHNY and SVGAGI (reference sequence). V lost 7 bases and J lost 8, with 15 bases in between. The CDR3 coding sequence is TGTGCCAGCAAGAGGGTCGAACTTGATTCACCCCTCCACTTT. This encodes CASKRVELDSPLHF.

Ten or more counts support this clone. V and J are TRBV18 and TRBJ1-1, with D hard to call. From germline, CDR1 is KGHSH and CDR2 LQKENI. Between the trimmed V and J ends, which lost 2 bases and 4 bases, there was a span of 17 bases. The CDR3 spans 16 residues. CDR3 protein: CASSPYSQVGSTEAFF. The CDR3 bases are TGTGCCAGCTCACCATATTCGCAGGTCGGAAGCACTGAAGCTTTCTTT.

The CDR3: CSGLTRPDTEAFF. The CDR3 DNA sequence: TGCAGCGGCCTGACAAGGCCCGACACTGAAGCTTTCTTT. V is TRBV29-1 and J is TRBJ1-1, with D unresolved. This CDR3 is built from 13 residues. V was shortened by 7 bases and J by 3 bases, with 15 bases between the two germline ends. Germline CDR1 reads SQVTM; CDR2 reads ANQGSEA.

This clone has just a few counts. This rearrangement joins TRBV18 to TRBJ2-5; no clear D gene. Germline lookup yields CDR1 KGHSH and CDR2 LQKENI. The CDR3 has 12 residues. Trimming shortened V by 5 bases and J by 5 bases, and 9 bases separated the two germline ends. The CDR3 sequence: CASSTVGETQYF. CDR3 nucleotides: TGTGCCAGCTCAACAGTTGGCGAGACCCAGTACTTC.

This chain uses TRBV7-2 with TRBJ2-5, with a tentative D call TRBD1 (7 bases). The CDR3 length is 15 residues. The V end was cut by 7 bases, the J end by 5 bases, with 20 bases between. The germline V gene has CDR1 SGHTA and CDR2 FQGNSA. The CDR3 reads CASTPGGGGPETQYF. The CDR3 DNA sequence: TGTGCCAGCACCCCAGGGGGTGGGGGGCCCGAGACCCAGTACTTC. Based on the CDR3 plus reference TRBV7-2 and TRBJ2-5, the full variable domain is GAGVSQSPSNKVTEKGKDVELRCDPISGHTALYWYRQSLGQGLEFLIYFQGNSAPDKSGLPSDRFSAERTGGSVSTLTIQRTQQEDSAVYLCASTPGGGGPETQYFGPGTRLLVL.

This clone was counted a few times. The V gene is TRBV4-2, the J gene TRBJ2-2, with 11 bases aligning to TRBD2. Germline V CDR1 and CDR2: LGHNA, YNFKEQ. The length of the CDR3 is 17 residues. V gave up 2 bases and J gave up 1 base; unmatched junction bases: 3. The CDR3 reads CASSQPSGGLNTGELFF. CDR3 DNA sequence: TGTGCCAGCAGCCAACCTAGCGGGGGGTTGAACACCGGGGAGCTGTTTTTT.

The chain couples TRBV30 to TRBJ1-5; 7 bases are shared with TRBD1. This CDR3 has 12 amino acids. With V trimmed by 3 bases and J by 5 bases, 1 base remained unmatched. Germline CDR1 and CDR2: GTSNPN and SVGIG (reference sequence). CDR3 in DNA: TGTGCCTGGAGGACAGGGTATCAGCCCCAGCATTTT. It specifies CAWRTGYQPQHF.

In its sample, this clone was seen many times. The chain carries TRBV28 and TRBJ1-2, with a weak D call TRBD1 (5 bases). CDR3 size: 11 residues. The germline gives CDR1 MDHEN, CDR2 SYDVKM. The V gene lost 4 bases and the J gene lost 9 bases, with 9 bases spanning the gap. This CDR3 reads CASSSRESYTF. Here the CDR3 DNA reads TGTGCCAGCAGTTCCAGGGAAAGCTACACCTTC.

The chain uses TRBV6-1 and TRBJ2-7, with a tentative D call TRBD2 (8 bases). CDR3 length: 16 residues. Trimming took 3 bases from V and 1 from J, leaving 16 bases between them. The V gene's germline CDR1 is MNHNS and CDR2 SASEGT. The CDR3 sequence: CASSDPGGGRSYEQYF. In DNA, the CDR3 is TGTGCCAGCAGTGATCCGGGAGGGGGCAGGTCCTACGAGCAGTACTTC.

The table lists this clone with a few counts. One junction end disagrees with the germline gene, perhaps due to a read error. The genes are TRBV5-1 and TRBJ2-7; 15 bases fit TRBD2. This CDR3 has 17 amino acids. Germline CDR1 SGHRS, CDR2 YFSETQ. The CDR3 loop is CASSSGLAGGPSSEQYF. The CDR3 DNA reads as TGCGCCAGCAGCTCAGGACTAGCGGGGGGGCCCTCCTCCGAGCAGTACTTC.

This clone occurred many times. The chain carries TRBV4-2 and TRBJ1-6; perhaps TRBD1 as D (5 bases). Germline assignment: CDR1 LGHNA and CDR2 YNFKEQ. The CDR3 has 16 amino acids. V shed 0 bases and J shed 5 bases, with 11 bases lying between them. The CDR3 DNA reads TGTGCCAGCAGCCAAGATCTGAAAGGGGATAATTCACCCCTCCACTTT. Amino acid sequence: CASSQDLKGDNSPLHF.

Only a few counts were recorded for this clone. J is TRBJ2-2 and V is TRBV7-9; no firm D call. V was pared by 5 bases and J by 1 base, with 11 bases between. CDR3 length equals 15 residues. CDR1 is SEHNR and CDR2 is FQNEAQ in the germline V gene (reference sequence). CDR3 region: CASSRSVLNTGELFF. Here the CDR3 DNA reads TGTGCCAGCAGCCGCTCGGTCCTGAACACCGGGGAGCTGTTTTTT. Based on the CDR3 plus reference TRBV7-9 and TRBJ2-2, the full variable domain is DTGVSQNPRHKITKRGQNVTFRCDPISEHNRLYWYRQTLGQGPEFLTYFQNEAQLEKSRLLSDRFSAERPKGSFSTLEIQRTEQGDSAMYLCASSRSVLNTGELFFGEGSRLTVL.

The chain combines TRBV5-1 with TRBJ1-3; the D is unclear. In germline, CDR1 is SGHRS, CDR2 YFSETQ. The ends were cut back, 4 bases at V and 1 base at J, with 12 bases in the middle. The CDR3 is made up of 15 amino acids. CDR3 sequence reads: CASSHGGNSGNTIYF. CDR3 nucleotides: TGCGCCAGCAGCCATGGAGGGAATTCTGGAAACACCATATATTTT.

This chain uses TRBV14 with TRBJ1-2, with TRBD1 matching 8 bases. The CDR3 contains 16 residues. From germline, CDR1 is SGHDN and CDR2 FVKESK. Trimming took 4 bases from V and 4 from J; bases not matched to a gene: 11. This CDR3 is CASSPRQGRSSYGYTF. The DNA for the CDR3 is TGTGCCAGCAGCCCTAGACAGGGGCGATCTTCCTATGGCTACACCTTC.

The chain recombines TRBV7-9 with TRBJ1-4; possible D gene TRBD1, 6 bases. CDR1 SEHNR and CDR2 FQNEAQ come from the germline V gene (reference sequence). There are 14 residues in the CDR3. The V gene lost 6 bases and the J gene lost 7 bases, with 15 bases spanning the gap. CDR3 residues: CASSYTGFAEKLFF. Written as DNA, the CDR3 is TGTGCCAGCAGTTACACAGGGTTCGCTGAAAAACTGTTTTTT.

There are a few counts of this clone. The J gene is TRBJ2-3, the V gene TRBV7-8; TRBD2 aligns across 9 bases. The germline gives CDR1 SGHVS, CDR2 FQNEAQ. The CDR3 length is 15 residues. V trimming: 3 bases; J trimming: 4 bases; junction bases outside the gene matches: 5. This CDR3 is CASSFRLAVADTQYF. The CDR3 region has the DNA TGTGCCAGCAGCTTCCGACTAGCGGTTGCAGATACGCAGTATTTT.

This clone has only a few counts. This rearrangement joins TRBV6-5 to TRBJ2-5; 10 bases agree with TRBD2. The germline V gene encodes CDR1 MNHEY and CDR2 SVGAGI. The CDR3 is 14 residues long. The J segment lost 3 bases and the V segment lost 5 bases, leaving 3 bases of the junction unmatched. As DNA, the CDR3 is TGTGCCAGCAGTAGGACTAGCGGAAAAGAGACCCAGTACTTC. This gives the protein CASSRTSGKETQYF.

The sample holds a few counts of this clone. The V gene is TRBV11-3, the J gene TRBJ1-1, with D perhaps TRBD1 (5 bases). There are 17 residues in the CDR3. V was clipped by 4 bases and J by 4 bases, with 22 bases between them. Germline V CDR1 and CDR2: SGHNT, YENEEA. Here the CDR3 DNA reads TGTGCCAGCAGCTCGGCGTTAGGGGTTGGGAGGGGCACTGAAGCTTTCTTT. This translates into CASSSALGVGRGTEAFF.

This clone was observed a handful of times. V is TRBV6-1 and J is TRBJ2-7; D call uncertain. From germline, CDR1 is MNHNS and CDR2 SASEGT. Trimming took off 5 bases at V and 3 bases at J, with 14 bases between the two ends. The CDR3 is 14 amino acids. For the CDR3, the DNA is TGTGCCAGCAGTCAAGGGCCCGGGTACTACGAGCAGTACTTC. As protein: CASSQGPGYYEQYF.